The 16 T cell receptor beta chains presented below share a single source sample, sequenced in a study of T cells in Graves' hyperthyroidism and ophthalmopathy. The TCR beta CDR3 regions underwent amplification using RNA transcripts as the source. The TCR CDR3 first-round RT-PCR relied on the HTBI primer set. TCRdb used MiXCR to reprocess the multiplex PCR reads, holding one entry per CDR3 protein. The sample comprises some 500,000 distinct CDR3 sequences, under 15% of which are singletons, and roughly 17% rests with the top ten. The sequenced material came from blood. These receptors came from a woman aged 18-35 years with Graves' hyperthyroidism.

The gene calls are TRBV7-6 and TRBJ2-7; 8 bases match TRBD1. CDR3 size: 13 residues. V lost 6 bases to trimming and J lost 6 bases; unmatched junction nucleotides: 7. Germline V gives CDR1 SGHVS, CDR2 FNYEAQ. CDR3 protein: CASSLAGGGEQYF. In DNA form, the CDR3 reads TGTGCCAGCAGTCTGGCAGGGGGCGGCGAGCAGTACTTC.

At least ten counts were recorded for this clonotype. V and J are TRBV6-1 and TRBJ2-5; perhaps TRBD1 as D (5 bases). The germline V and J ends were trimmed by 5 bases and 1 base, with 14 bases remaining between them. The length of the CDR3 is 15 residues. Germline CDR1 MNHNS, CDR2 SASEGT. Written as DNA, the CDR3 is TGTGCCAGCAGTTTCTCCGACAGCTTCCAAGAGACCCAGTACTTC. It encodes CASSFSDSFQETQYF.

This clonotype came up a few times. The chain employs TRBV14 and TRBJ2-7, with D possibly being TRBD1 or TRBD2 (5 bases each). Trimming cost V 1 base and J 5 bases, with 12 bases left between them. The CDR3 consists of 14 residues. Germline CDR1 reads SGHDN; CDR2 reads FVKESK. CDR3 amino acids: CASSQVIRGHEQYF. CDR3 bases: TGTGCCAGCAGCCAAGTCATACGGGGACACGAGCAGTACTTC.

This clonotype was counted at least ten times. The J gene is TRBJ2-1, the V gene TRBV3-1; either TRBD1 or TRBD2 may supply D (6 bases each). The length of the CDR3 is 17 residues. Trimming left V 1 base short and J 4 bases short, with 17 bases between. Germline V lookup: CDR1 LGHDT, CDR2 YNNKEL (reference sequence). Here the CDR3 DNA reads TGTGCCAGCAGCCAAGGATGGGGGGCAAGACGGTACAATGAGCAGTTCTTC. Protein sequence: CASSQGWGARRYNEQFF.

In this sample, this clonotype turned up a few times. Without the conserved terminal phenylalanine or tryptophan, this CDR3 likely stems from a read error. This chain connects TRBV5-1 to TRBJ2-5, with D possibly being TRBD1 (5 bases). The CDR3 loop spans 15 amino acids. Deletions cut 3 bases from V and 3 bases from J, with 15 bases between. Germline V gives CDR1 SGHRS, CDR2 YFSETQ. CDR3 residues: CASSSPEQGKETQYL. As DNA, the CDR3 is TGCGCCAGCAGCTCCCCCGAGCAGGGAAAAGAGACCCAGTACCTC.

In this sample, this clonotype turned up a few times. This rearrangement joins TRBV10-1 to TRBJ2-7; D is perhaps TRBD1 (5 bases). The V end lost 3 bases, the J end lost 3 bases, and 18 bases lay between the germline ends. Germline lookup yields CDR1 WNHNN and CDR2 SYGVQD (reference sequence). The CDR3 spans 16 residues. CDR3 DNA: TGCGCCAGCAGTGAAGGGGTTGGGAATAGAGGCTACGAGCAGTACTTC. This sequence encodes CASSEGVGNRGYEQYF.

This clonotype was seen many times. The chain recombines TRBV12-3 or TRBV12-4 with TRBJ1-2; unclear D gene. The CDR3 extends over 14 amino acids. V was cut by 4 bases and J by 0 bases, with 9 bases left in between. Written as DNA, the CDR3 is TGTGCCAGCAGTTCCCAGGACCCTAACTATGGCTACACCTTC. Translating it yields CASSSQDPNYGYTF.

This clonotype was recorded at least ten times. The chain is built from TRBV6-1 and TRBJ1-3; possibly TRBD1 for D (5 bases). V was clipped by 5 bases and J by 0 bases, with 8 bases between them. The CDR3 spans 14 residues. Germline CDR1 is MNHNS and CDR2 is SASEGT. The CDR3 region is CASSQQVSGNTIYF. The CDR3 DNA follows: TGTGCCAGCAGTCAACAGGTCTCTGGAAACACCATATATTTT.

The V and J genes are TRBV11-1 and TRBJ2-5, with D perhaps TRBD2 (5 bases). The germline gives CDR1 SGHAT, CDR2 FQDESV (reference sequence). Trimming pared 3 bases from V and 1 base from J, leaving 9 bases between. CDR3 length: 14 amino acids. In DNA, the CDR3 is TGTGCCAGCAGCTTGCTAACTAGCCAAGAGACCCAGTACTTC. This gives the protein CASSLLTSQETQYF.

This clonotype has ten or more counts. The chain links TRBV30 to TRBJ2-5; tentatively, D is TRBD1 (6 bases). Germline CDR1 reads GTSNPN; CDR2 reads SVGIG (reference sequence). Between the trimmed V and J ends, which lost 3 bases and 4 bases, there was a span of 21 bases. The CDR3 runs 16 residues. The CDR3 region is CAWRPRNRAWGETQYF. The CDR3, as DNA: TGTGCCTGGAGGCCTAGAAACAGGGCATGGGGAGAGACCCAGTACTTC.

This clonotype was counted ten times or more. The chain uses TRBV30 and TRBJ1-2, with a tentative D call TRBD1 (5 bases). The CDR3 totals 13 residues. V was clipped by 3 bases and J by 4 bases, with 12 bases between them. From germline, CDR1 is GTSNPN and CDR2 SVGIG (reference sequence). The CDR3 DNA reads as TGTGCCTGGAGCGTTCAGGGCCCCTATGGCTACACCTTC. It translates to CAWSVQGPYGYTF.

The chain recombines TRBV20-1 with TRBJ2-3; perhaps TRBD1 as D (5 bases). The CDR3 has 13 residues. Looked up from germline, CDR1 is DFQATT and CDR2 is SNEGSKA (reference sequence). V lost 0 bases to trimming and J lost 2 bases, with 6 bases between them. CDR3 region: CSAREGHTDTQYF. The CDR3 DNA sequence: TGCAGTGCTAGAGAGGGGCACACAGATACGCAGTATTTT.

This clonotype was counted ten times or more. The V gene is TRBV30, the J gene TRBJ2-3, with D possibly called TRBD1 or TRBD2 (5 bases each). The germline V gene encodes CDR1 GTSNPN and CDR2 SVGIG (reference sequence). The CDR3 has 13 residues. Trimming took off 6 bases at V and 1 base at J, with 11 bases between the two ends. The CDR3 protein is CACALGGTDTQYF. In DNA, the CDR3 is TGTGCCTGTGCGTTGGGGGGCACAGATACGCAGTATTTT. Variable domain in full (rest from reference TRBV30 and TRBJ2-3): SQTIHQWPATLVQPVGSPLSLECTVEGTSNPNLYWYRQAAGRGLQLLFYSVGIGQISSEVPQNLSASRPQDRQFILSSKKLLLSDSGFYLCACALGGTDTQYFGPGTRLTVL.

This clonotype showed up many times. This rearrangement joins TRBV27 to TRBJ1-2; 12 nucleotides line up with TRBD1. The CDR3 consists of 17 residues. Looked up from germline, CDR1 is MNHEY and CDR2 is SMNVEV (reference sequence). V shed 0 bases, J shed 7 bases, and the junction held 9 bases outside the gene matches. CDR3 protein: CASSLSGGQGAAFGYTF. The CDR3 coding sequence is TGTGCCAGCAGTTTATCGGGGGGACAGGGGGCGGCCTTTGGCTACACCTTC.

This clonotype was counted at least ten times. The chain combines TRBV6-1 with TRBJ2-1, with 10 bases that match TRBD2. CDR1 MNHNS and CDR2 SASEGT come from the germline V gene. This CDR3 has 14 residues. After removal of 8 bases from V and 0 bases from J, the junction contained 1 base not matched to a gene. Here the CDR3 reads CASASGSSYNEQFF. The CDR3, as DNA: TGTGCCAGCGCTAGCGGGAGCTCCTACAATGAGCAGTTCTTC.

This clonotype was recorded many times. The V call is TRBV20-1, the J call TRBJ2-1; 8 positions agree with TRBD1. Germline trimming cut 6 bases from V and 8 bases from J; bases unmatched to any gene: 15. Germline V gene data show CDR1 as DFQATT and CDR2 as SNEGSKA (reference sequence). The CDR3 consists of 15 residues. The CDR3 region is CSAQGAERILDEQFF. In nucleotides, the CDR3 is TGCAGTGCCCAGGGGGCGGAACGGATTCTTGATGAGCAGTTCTTC.